The present entry profiles one TCR beta chain with its context. Measured with immunoSEQ multiplex PCR; TCRdb has only the in-frame clones, and not every one. The repertoire has roughly 77,000 clones, about 90% of them found once; the top ten carry 0.5% to 0.6%. The germline CDR1 and CDR2 sequences are SGHRS and YFSETQ. This CDR3 has 15 residues. Trimming removed 2 bases from V and 0 bases from J; junction bases left unmatched: 3. This specimen comes from a study of OX40 agonist ivuxolimab in advanced cancers. Whole-study context: Patients receiving dose escalation had hepatocellular carcinoma, melanoma, renal cell or head and neck cancer.

The TCR sequence derives from an adult with an advanced solid tumor such as melanoma, head and neck, liver or kidney cancer. V usage is TRBV5-1 and J usage is TRBJ2-7; TRBD1 matches 9 bases. The specimen comprised CD4+ or CD8+ T cells sorted from blood, sampled in a trial of the OX40 agonist ivuxolimab. The CDR3 sequence: CASSLLGQGSYEQYF. The CDR3 nucleotides are TGCGCCAGCAGCTTATTGGGACAGGGCTCCTACGAGCAGTACTTC. Looking up the rest from reference TRBV5-1 and TRBJ2-7 gives the full variable domain: KAGVTQTPRYLIKTRGQQVTLSCSPISGHRSVSWYQQTPGQGLQFLFEYFSETQRNKGNFPGRFSGRQFSNSRSEMNVSTLELGDSALYLCASSLLGQGSYEQYFGPGTRLTVT.